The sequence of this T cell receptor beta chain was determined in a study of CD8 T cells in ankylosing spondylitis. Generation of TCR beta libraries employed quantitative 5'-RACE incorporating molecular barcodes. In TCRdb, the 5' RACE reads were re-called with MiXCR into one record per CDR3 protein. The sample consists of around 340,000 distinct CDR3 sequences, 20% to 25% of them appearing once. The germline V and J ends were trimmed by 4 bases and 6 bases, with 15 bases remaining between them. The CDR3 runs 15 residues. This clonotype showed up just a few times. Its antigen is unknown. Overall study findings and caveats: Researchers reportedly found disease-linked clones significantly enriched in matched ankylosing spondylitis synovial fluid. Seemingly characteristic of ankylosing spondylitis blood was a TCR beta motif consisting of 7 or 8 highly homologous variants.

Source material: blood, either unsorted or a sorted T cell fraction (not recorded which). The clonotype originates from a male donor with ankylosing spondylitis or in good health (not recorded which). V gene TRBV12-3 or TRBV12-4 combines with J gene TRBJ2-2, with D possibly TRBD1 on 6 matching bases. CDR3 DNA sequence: TGTGCCAGCAGTTCCTCGACAGGCCAGGCCGGGGAGCTGTTTTTT. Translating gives CASSSSTGQAGELFF.